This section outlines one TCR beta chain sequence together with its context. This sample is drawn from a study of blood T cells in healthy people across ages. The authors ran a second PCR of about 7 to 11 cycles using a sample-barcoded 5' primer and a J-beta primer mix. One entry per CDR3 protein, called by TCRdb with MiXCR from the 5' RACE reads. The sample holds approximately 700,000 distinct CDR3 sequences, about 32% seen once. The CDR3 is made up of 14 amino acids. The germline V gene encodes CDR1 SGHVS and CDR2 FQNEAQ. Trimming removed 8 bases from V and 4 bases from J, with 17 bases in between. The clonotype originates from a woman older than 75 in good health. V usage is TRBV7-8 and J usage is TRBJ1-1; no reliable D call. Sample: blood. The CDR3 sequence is CASRPTLGGTEAFF. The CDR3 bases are TGTGCCAGCCGACCGACCTTGGGAGGCACTGAAGCTTTCTTT. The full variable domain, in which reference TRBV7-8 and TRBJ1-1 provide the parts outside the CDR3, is GAGVSQSPRYKVAKRGQDVALRCDPISGHVSLFWYQQALGQGPEFLTYFQNEAQLDKSGLPSDRFFAERPEGSVSTLKIQRTQQEDSAVYLCASRPTLGGTEAFFGQGTRLTVV.